This T cell receptor (beta chain) was recovered during a study of blood T cell repertoires in COVID-19. The wider study: Collection of acute and convalescent COVID-19 samples took place in the United States, Italy and Spain. From T cells, B-cell-depleted T cells, or PBMCs came the material, which was cDNA or gDNA.

V gave up 0 bases and J gave up 0 bases, with 6 bases separating them. The CDR3 length is 14 residues. In germline, CDR1 is SGDLS, CDR2 YYNGEE. The table lists this clone with a few counts. Authors' methods: Amplification of reference gene primers provided the estimated nucleated cell counts. Sequenced by immunoSEQ multiplex PCR; TCRdb stores in-frame clones only, minus some. V, J and clone size reflect that table, while D and trimming were determined from the DNA. The table shows around 280,000 clones, with 70% to 90% occurring only once. The receptor was isolated from a woman aged 45-65 years with active or convalescent COVID-19. The sequenced material came from peripheral blood. The J gene is TRBJ1-1, the V gene TRBV9; D is uncertain. CDR3 amino acids: CASSVGAMNTEAFF. The CDR3 coding sequence is TGTGCCAGCAGCGTAGGGGCGATGAACACTGAAGCTTTCTTT. Filled out from reference TRBV9 and TRBJ1-1, the complete variable domain reads DSGVTQTPKHLITATGQRVTLRCSPRSGDLSVYWYQQSLDQGLQFLIQYYNGEERAKGNILERFSAQQFPDLHSELNLSSLELGDSALYFCASSVGAMNTEAFFGQGTRLTVV.